The T cell receptor beta chain under discussion was sequenced for a study of identical twins (dated by TCRdb to 2015 to 2016). Regarding the complete study: To test whether fetal clonotypes persist, this study deep-sequenced TCR alpha and beta repertoires from monozygotic twins, from unrelated adults of various ages, and from cord blood. To rule out contamination, replicate twin experiments were performed at different times with different library preparation protocols.

Study-level results and caveats: Because the same donors could not be followed over many years, the conclusions depended on cross-sectional statistical analysis. Abundant cord blood beta clonotypes carried fewer insertions; young adult naive repertoires showed a weaker similar trend, while memory repertoires showed none. The excess sharing between twins in beta out-of-frame sequences was weaker because fewer shared sequences reduced the signal-to-noise ratio. Invariant T cells such as MAIT and iNKT could partly confound zero-insertion analyses, although diverse VJ usage argued against such confounding for most clonotypes. In monozygotic twins, out-of-frame TCR alpha sharing was systematically underestimated by recombination models, although the models agreed with sharing between unrelated individuals. Compared with coincidental sharing between unrelated individuals, an excess of low generation-probability sequences was observed among out-of-frame TCR alpha sequences shared between twins.

This clonotype was picked up a small number of times. The antigen this receptor binds is unknown. Base qualities are not recorded, but no much larger clone differs from it by a single base. Library creation used 5' RACE. The run used an Illumina HiSeq 2000. A universal primer binding site was added through template switching, and the final cDNA carried a unique molecular identifier so that TCR cDNA molecules could be counted accurately. Specific primers in the conserved constant-segment region were used to synthesize first-strand cDNA for TCR alpha and beta chains. To control for contamination, each cDNA library was double barcoded with a SMART-Mk sample barcode plus Illumina barcodes. TruSeq adapter sequences, together with Illumina sample barcodes, were added in two successive PCR steps. TCR alpha and beta cDNA libraries were sequenced on the Illumina HiSeq platform with custom primers. The study's own analysis went as follows. MiGEC processed the raw reads to extract unique molecular identifiers, while MiXCR was used to determine the CDR3 positions. For each individual, recombination models were inferred using an EM algorithm with the repgenHMM and IGoR tools. The analysis of shared clonotypes was done with the tcR package in R, with sharing normalized by the product of cloneset sizes. To study raw recombination free of thymic and clonal selection effects, out-of-frame nonproductive sequences were analyzed. TCRdb trimmed public reads at Q25 via fastp, called clones via MiXCR and kept in-frame beta chains. Merged by CDR3 protein, the rows form single entries marked with the most common genes and DNA. The V and J calls and clone size are TCRdb's, not the authors'. Recorded for this sample are about 890,000 distinct CDR3 sequences; approximately 13% of them occurred a single time. Jointly, the top ten make up about 1.5% of the sample.

Only healthy Caucasian donors were included. Three pairs of female monozygotic twins, all aged about 18 to 30 years, made up the twin cohort. Peripheral blood mononuclear cells were the source from which RNA for the TCR libraries was isolated. The germline V and J ends show losses of 7 bases and 10 bases respectively, and no gene match explains 10 bases of the junction. CDR1 and CDR2 were assigned from the germline V gene as SGHTA and FQGNSA. Including cysteine and phenylalanine, the CDR3 has 14 amino acids. The CDR3 DNA has 42 bases and is translated from base 1. This sample also appeared in a second study, on yellow fever vaccine responses in identical twins. In that second paper, the authors write: According to the authors, in identical twins the way T cells responded to vaccination appeared partly convergent and partly personalized. Focusing on identical twins, the study followed the T cell clones that responded to the vaccine, and did so with precision.

The rearranged chain carries TRBV7-2 and TRBJ1-4, with 9 central nucleotides matching TRBD1. Material: PBMCs. This TCR was sampled from a woman aged 18-29 years in good health. The nucleotides are TGTGCCAGCACCCCGACAGGGGGTTTGGCAAAACTGTTTTTT. Translation gives CASTPTGGLAKLFF.